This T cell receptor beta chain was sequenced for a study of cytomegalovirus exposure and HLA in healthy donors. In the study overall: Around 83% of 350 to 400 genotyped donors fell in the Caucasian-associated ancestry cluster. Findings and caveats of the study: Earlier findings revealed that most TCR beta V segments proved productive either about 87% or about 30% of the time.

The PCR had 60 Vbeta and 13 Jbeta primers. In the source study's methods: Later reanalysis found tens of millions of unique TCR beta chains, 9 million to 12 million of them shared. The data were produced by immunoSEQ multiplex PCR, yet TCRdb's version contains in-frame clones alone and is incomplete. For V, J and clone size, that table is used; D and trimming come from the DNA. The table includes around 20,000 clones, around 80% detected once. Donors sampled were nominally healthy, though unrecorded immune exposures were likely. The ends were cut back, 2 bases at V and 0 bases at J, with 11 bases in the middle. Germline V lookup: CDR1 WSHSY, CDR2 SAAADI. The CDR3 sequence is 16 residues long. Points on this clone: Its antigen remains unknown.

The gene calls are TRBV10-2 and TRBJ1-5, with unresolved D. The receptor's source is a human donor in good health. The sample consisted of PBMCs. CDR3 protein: CASSEVGNHSNQPQHF. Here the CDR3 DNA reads TGCGCCAGCAGTGAGGTGGGCAATCATAGCAATCAGCCCCAGCATTTT.